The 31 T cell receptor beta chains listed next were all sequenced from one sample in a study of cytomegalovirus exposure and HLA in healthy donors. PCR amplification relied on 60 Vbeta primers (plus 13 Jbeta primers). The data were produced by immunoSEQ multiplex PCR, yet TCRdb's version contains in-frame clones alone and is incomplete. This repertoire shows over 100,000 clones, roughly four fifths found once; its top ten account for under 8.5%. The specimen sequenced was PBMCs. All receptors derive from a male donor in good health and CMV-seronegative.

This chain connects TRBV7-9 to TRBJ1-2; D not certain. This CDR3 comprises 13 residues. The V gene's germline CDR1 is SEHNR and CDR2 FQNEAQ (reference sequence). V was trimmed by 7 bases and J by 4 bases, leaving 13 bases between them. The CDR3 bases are TGTGCCAGCATCTCACACGGAGGCTATGGCTACACCTTC. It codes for CASISHGGYGYTF.

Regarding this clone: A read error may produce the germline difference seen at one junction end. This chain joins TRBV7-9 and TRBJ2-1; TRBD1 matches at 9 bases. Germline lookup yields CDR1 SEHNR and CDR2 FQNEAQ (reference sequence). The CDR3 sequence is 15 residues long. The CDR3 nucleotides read TGTTCCAGCAGGTTCGGGACAGGGTTAAACAATGAGCAGTTCTTC. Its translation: CSSRFGTGLNNEQFF.

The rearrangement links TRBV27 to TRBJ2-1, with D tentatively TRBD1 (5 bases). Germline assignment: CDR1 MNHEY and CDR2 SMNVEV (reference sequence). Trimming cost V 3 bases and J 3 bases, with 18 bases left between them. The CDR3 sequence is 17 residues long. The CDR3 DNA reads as TGTGCCAGCAGTTTGGGGCCCCGACACTCCGGCTACAATGAGCAGTTCTTC. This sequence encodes CASSLGPRHSGYNEQFF.

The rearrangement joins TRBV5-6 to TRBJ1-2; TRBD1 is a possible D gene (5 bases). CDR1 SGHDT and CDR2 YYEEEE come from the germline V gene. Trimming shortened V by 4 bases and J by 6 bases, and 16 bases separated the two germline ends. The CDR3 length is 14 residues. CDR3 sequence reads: CASSVRDFIHGYTF. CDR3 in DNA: TGTGCCAGCAGCGTGAGGGACTTTATCCATGGCTACACCTTC.

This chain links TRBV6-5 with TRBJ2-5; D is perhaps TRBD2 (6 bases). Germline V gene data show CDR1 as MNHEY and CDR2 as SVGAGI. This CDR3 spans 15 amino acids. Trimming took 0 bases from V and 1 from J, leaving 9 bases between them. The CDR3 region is CASSYSFGGQETQYF. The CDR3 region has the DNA TGTGCCAGCAGTTACTCGTTCGGGGGCCAAGAGACCCAGTACTTC.

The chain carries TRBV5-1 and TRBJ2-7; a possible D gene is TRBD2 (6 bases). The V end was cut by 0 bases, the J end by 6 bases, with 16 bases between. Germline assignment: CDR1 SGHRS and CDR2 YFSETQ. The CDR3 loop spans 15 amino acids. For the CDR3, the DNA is TGCGCCAGCAGCTTGGCGGGGGACCCTGGAGGCGAGCAGTACTTC. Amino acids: CASSLAGDPGGEQYF. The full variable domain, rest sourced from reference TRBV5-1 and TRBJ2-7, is KAGVTQTPRYLIKTRGQQVTLSCSPISGHRSVSWYQQTPGQGLQFLFEYFSETQRNKGNFPGRFSGRQFSNSRSEMNVSTLELGDSALYLCASSLAGDPGGEQYFGPGTRLTVT.

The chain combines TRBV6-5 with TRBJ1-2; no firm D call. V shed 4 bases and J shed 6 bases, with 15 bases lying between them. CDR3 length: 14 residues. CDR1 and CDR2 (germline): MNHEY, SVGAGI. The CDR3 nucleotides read TGTGCCAGCAGTTGGACCCAGCGGGTTGATGGCTACACCTTC. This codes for CASSWTQRVDGYTF.

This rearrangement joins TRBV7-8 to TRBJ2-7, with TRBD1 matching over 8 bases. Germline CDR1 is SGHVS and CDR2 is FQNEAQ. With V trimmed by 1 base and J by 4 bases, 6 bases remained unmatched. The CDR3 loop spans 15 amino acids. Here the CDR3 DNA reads TGTGCCAGCAGCTTAGGCTCGGGACAGGCATACGAGCAGTACTTC. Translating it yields CASSLGSGQAYEQYF.

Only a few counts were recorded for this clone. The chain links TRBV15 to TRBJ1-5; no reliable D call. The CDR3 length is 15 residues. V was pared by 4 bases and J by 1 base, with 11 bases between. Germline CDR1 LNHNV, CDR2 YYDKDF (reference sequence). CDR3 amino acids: CATSKARLSNQPQHF. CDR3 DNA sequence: TGTGCCACCAGCAAGGCCAGGTTAAGCAATCAGCCCCAGCATTTT.

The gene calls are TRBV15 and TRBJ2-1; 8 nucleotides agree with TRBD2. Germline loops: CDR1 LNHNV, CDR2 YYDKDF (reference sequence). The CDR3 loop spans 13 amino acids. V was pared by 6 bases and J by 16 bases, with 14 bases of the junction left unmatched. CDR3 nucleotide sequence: TGTGCCACCAGTCCCCTAGGCCGAGCGGGGGAATTCTTC. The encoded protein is CATSPLGRAGEFF.

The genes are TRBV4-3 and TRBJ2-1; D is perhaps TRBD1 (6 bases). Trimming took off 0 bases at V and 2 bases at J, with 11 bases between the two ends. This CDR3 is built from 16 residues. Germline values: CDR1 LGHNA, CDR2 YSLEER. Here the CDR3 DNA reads TGCGCCAGCAGCCAAGATATAGGGGGAGCCTACAATGAGCAGTTCTTC. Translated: CASSQDIGGAYNEQFF.

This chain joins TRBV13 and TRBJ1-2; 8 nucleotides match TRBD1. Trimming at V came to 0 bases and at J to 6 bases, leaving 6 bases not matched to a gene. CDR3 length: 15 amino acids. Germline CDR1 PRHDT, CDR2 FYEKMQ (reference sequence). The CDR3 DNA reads TGTGCCAGCAGCTTAGGGCAGGGGGCGGACCATGGCTACACCTTC. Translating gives CASSLGQGADHGYTF.

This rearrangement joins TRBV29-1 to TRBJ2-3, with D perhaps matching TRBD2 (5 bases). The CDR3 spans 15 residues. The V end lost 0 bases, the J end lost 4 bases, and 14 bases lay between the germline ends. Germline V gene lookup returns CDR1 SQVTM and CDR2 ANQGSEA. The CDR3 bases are TGCAGCGTTGAAGATACGGGATTTTGGGCAGATACGCAGTATTTT. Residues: CSVEDTGFWADTQYF.

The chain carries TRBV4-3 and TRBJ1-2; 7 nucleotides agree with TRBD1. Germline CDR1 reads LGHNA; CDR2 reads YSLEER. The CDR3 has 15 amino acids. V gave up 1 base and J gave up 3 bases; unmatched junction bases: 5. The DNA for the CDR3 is TGCGCCAGCAGCCAAGGCCAGGGGGGTCACTATGGCTACACCTTC. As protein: CASSQGQGGHYGYTF.

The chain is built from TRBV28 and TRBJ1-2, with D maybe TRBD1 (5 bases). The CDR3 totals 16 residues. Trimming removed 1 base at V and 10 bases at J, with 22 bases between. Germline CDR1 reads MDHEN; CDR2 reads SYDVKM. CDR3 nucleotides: TGTGCCAGCAGTTTATTAGACCCACAAGGGGCCGCTTACTACACCTTC. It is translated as CASSLLDPQGAAYYTF.

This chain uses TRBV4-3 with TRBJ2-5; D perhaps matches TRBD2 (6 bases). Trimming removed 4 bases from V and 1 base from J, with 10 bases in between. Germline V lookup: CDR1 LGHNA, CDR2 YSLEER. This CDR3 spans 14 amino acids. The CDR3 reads CASSRGVLQETQYF. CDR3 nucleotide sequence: TGCGCCAGCAGCCGCGGGGTGCTCCAAGAGACCCAGTACTTC.

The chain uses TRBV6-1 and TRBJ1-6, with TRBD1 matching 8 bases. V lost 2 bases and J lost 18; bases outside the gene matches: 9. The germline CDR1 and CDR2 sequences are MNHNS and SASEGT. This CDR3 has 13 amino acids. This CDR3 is CASSEWTGPAPHF. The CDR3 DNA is TGTGCCAGCAGTGAATGGACAGGGCCGGCCCCCCACTTT.

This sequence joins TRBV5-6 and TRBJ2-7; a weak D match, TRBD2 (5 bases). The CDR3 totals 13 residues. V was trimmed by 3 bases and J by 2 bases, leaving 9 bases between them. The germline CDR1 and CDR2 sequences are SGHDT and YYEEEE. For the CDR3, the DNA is TGTGCCAGCAGCTGGACTTTGGCCTACGAGCAGTACTTC. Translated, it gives CASSWTLAYEQYF.

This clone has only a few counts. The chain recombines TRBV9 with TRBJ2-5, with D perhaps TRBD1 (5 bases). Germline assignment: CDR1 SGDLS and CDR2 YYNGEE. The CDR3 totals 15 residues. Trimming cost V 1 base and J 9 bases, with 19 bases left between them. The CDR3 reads CASSVTTGLEGAQYF. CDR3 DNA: TGTGCCAGCAGCGTAACCACAGGTCTAGAAGGGGCCCAGTACTTC.

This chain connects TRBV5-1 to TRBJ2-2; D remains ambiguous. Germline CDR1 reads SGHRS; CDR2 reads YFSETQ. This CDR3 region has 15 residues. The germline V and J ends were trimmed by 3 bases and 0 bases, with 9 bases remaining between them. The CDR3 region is CASSSRQTNTGELFF. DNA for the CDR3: TGCGCCAGCAGCTCGAGACAAACGAACACCGGGGAGCTGTTTTTT.

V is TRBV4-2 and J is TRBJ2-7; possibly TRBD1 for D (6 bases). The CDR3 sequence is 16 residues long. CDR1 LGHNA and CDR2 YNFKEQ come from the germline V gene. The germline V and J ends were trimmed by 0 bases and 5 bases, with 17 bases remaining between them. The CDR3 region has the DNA TGTGCCAGCAGCCAAGATTGGACAGTCATCCTCCACGAGCAGTACTTC. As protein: CASSQDWTVILHEQYF.

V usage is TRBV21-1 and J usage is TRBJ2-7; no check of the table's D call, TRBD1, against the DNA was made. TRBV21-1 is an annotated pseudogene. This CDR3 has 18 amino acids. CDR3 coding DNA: TGTGCCAGCAGCCTACTAAAGATACCACCCCGGGACACCTACGAGCAGTACTTC. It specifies CASSLLKIPPRDTYEQYF.

The CDR3 is CASDGTGLAKNIQYF. As DNA, the CDR3 is TGTGCCAGCGATGGGACAGGGCTAGCCAAAAACATTCAGTACTTC. This rearrangement joins TRBV6-6 to TRBJ2-4; 9 bases fit TRBD1. The CDR3 is 15 amino acids. V shed 8 bases and J 0 bases; nucleotides not matched to a gene: 5. In germline, CDR1 is MNHNY, CDR2 SVGAGI (reference sequence).

CDR3 nucleotides: TGTGCCAGCAGAGCGCTTAGCTCCTACAATGAGCAGTTCTTC. Translation gives CASRALSSYNEQFF. The chain joins TRBV28 to TRBJ2-1; D not resolved. This CDR3 spans 14 amino acids. The germline V gene encodes CDR1 MDHEN and CDR2 SYDVKM. V lost 6 bases, J lost 0 bases, and 9 bases lay in between.

The DNA for the CDR3 is TGTGCCAGCAGCTTACGGGCACAGGGGATGGGGCATCAGCCCCAGCATTTT. Protein product: CASSLRAQGMGHQPQHF. The gene calls are TRBV7-2 and TRBJ1-5; 7 bases agree with TRBD1. J gave up 5 bases and V 2 bases, and 12 bases lay outside the gene matches. The germline V gene has CDR1 SGHTA and CDR2 FQGNSA. CDR3 size: 17 residues.

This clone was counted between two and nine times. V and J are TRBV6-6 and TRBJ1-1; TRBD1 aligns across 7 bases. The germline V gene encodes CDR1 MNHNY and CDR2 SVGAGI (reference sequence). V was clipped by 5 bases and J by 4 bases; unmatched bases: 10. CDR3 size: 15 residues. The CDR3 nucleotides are TGTGCCAGCAGTAACTACAGGGGAGAGGGCACTGAAGCTTTCTTT. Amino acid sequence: CASSNYRGEGTEAFF.

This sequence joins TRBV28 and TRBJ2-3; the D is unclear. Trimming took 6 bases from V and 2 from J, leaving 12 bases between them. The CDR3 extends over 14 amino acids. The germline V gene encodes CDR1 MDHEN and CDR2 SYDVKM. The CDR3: CASSYGGDTDTQYF. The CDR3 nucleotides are TGTGCCAGCAGCTACGGCGGAGACACAGATACGCAGTATTTT. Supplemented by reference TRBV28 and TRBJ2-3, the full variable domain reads DVKVTQSSRYLVKRTGEKVFLECVQDMDHENMFWYRQDPGLGLRLIYFSYDVKMKEKGDIPEGYSVSREKKERFSLILESASTNQTSMYLCASSYGGDTDTQYFGPGTRLTVL.

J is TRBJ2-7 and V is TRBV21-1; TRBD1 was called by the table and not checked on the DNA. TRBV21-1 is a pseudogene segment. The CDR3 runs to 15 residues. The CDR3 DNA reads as TGTGCCAGCAGCCTGCGACACTCGTTACCCTACGAGCAGTACTTC. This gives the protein CASSLRHSLPYEQYF.

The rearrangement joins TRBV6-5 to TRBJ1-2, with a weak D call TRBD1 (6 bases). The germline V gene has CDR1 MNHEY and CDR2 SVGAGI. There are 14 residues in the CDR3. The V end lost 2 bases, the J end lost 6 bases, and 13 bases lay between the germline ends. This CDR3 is CASSYAGTTDGYTF. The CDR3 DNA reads TGTGCCAGCAGTTACGCCGGGACAACAGATGGCTACACCTTC.

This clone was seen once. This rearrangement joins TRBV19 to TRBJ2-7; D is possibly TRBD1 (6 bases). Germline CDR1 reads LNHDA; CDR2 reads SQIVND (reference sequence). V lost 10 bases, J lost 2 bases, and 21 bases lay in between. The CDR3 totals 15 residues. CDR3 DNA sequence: TGTGCCACCAGCGACCAGGGGTCCGGAACCTACGAGCAGTACTTC. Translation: CATSDQGSGTYEQYF.

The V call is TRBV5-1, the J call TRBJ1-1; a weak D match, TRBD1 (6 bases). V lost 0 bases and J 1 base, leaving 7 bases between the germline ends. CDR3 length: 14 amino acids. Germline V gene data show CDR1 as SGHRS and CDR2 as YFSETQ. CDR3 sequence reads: CASSLVGQNTEAFF. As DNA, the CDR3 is TGCGCCAGCAGCTTGGTGGGACAGAACACTGAAGCTTTCTTT.